This T cell receptor (beta chain) was found in a study of molecular identifiers for immune sequencing clone quantification. In this sample, this clonotype turned up a few times. As CD8+CD4-CCR7+CD45RA+ cells, naive CD8 T cells were sorted. This CDR3 has 14 residues. Trimming pared 2 bases from V and 2 bases from J, leaving 7 bases between. CDR1 LNHDA and CDR2 SQIVND come from the germline V gene (reference sequence). From the PCR reads, TCRdb called clonotypes with MiXCR, one entry per CDR3 protein. The table has approximately 550,000 distinct CDR3 sequences, about 26% seen once. This receptor was taken from a human donor in good health. Some libraries in this study had Jurkat cell RNA spiked in. This chain links TRBV19 with TRBJ1-5; D remains ambiguous. The sequenced material came from naive CD8+ T cells from blood, with Jurkat cell RNA spiked in. Subset noted: FACS-sorted CD8+CD4-CCR7+CD45RA+ naive T cells. The DNA of the CDR3 is TGTGCCAGTAGTATACCCTCTGGCAATCAGCCCCAGCATTTT. It encodes CASSIPSGNQPQHF.